This TCR beta chain came from a study of T-cell memory formation after mild COVID-19. On the study more broadly: Most TCR clusters belonged to a single donor. Study results and caveats: Clones contracting across day 15 to 85 had a balanced CD4/CD8 profile; later expanding clones leaned CD4+. Some responding clones appeared in pre-infection memory, suggesting cross-reactive memory joined. A second wave of clones peaked on day 37, and their SARS-CoV-2 specificity went unconfirmed.

This clonotype has only a few counts. Its antigen is unknown. MiXCR, applied by TCRdb to the 5' RACE reads, yields one record per CDR3 protein. The data show under 550,000 distinct CDR3 sequences, roughly 17% seen once. The CDR3 totals 15 residues. Per germline, CDR1 SGHTA and CDR2 FQGNSA. The V and J ends lost 2 bases and 4 bases, in that order; junction bases with no gene match: 7. The chain recombines TRBV7-2 with TRBJ2-5, with 7 positions matching TRBD1. The source material was PBMCs or a T cell subset sorted from them (not recorded which). The source of this sequence is a man younger than 30 who had mild COVID-19 (a few samples of this study predate the infection). Cell type and time point are not known. The CDR3 coding sequence is TGTGCCAGCAGCTTAAGGGGATCAGGGGGAGAGACCCAGTACTTC. Residues: CASSLRGSGGETQYF.